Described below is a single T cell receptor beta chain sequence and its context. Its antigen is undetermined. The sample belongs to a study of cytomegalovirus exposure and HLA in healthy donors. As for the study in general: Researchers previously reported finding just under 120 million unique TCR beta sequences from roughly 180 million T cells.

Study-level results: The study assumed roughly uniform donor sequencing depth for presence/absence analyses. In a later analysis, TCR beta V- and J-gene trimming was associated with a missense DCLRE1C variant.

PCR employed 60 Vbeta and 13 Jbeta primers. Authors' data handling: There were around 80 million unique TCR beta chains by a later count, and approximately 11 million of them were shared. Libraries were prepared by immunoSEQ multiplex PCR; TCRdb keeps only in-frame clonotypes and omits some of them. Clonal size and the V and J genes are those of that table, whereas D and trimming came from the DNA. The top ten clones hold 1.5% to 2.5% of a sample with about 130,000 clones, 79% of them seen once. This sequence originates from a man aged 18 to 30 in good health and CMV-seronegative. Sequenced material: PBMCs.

The CDR3 is CASSPSLNTGELFF. In DNA form, the CDR3 reads TGCGCCAGCAGCCCCAGTCTGAACACCGGGGAGCTGTTTTTT. The rearrangement uses TRBV5-1 and TRBJ2-2, with no clear D. The germline V gene has CDR1 SGHRS and CDR2 YFSETQ. V was pared by 4 bases and J by 1 base, with 8 bases between. The CDR3 is 14 amino acids.